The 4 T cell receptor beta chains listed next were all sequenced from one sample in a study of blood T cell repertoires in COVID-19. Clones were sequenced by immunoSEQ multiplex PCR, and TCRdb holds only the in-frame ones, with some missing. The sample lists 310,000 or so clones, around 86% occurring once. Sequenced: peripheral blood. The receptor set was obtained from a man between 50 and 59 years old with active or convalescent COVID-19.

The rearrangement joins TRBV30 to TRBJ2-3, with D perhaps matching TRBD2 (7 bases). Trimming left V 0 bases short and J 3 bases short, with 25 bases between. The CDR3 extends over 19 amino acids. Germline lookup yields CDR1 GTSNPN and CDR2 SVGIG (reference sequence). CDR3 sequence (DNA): TGTGCCTGGAGTGTATCCGCGGTATGGGGGGGCCATTTAACAGATACGCAGTATTTT. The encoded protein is CAWSVSAVWGGHLTDTQYF.

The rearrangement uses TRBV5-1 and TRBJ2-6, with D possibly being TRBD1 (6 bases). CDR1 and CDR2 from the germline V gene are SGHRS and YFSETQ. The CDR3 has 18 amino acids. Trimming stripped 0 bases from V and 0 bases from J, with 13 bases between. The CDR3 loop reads CASSLVLQGYSGANVLTF. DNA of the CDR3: TGCGCCAGCAGCTTGGTTCTACAGGGCTACTCTGGGGCCAACGTCCTGACTTTC.

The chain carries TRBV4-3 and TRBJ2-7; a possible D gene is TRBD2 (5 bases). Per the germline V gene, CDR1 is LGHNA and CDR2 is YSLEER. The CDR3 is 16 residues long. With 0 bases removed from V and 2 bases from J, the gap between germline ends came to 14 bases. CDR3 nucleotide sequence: TGCGCCAGCAGCCAAGATCTTCCGGGAACAGCCTACGAGCAGTACTTC. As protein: CASSQDLPGTAYEQYF.

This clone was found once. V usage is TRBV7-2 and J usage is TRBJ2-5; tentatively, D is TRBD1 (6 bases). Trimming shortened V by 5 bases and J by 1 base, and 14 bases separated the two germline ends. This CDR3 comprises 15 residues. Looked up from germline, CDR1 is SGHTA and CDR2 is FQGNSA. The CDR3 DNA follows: TGTGCCAGCAGCCCCCGACAGGCCATCCAAGAGACCCAGTACTTC. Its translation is CASSPRQAIQETQYF. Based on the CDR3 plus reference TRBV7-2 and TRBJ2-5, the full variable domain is GAGVSQSPSNKVTEKGKDVELRCDPISGHTALYWYRQSLGQGLEFLIYFQGNSAPDKSGLPSDRFSAERTGGSVSTLTIQRTQQEDSAVYLCASSPRQAIQETQYFGPGTRLLVL.